This T cell receptor beta chain appears in the sequencing data of a study of control samples from healthy donors and cancer patients. Germline assignment: CDR1 KGHSH and CDR2 LQKENI. The ends were cut back, 2 bases at V and 8 bases at J, with 6 bases in the middle. This CDR3 spans 11 amino acids. Profiled with immunoSEQ multiplex PCR; TCRdb holds only in-frame clones, not every one. The sample lists 70,000 or so clones, 84% occurring once. V gene TRBV18 combines with J gene TRBJ1-2, with a possible D match to TRBD1 (6 bases). This TCR derives from a woman between 45 and 65 years old with lung cancer. The sample was PBMCs. CDR3 amino acids: CASSPGGGYTF. CDR3 in DNA: TGTGCCAGCTCACCAGGGGGCGGCTACACCTTC. Full variable domain (rest looked up from reference TRBV18 and TRBJ1-2): NAGVMQNPRHLVRRRGQEARLRCSPMKGHSHVYWYRQLPEEGLKFMVYLQKENIIDESGMPKERFSAEFPKEGPSILRIQQVVRGDSAAYFCASSPGGGYTFGSGTRLTVV.